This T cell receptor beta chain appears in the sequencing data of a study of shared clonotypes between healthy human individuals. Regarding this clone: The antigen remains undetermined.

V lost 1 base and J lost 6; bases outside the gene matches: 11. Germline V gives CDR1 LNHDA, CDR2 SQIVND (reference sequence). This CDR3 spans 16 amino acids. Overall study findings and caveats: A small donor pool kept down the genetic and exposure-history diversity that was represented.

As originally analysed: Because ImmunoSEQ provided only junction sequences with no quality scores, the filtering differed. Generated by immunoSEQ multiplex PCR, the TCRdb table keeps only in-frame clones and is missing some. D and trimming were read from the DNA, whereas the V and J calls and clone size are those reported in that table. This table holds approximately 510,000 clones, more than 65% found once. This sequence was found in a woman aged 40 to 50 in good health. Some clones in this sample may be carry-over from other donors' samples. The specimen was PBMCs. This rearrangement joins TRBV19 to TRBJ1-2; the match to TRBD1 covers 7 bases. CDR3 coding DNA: TGTGCCAGTAGTATAGCCCGCGACAGGGTATTTGATGGCTACACCTTC. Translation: CASSIARDRVFDGYTF. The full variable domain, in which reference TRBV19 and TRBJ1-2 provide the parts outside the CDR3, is DGGITQSPKYLFRKEGQNVTLSCEQNLNHDAMYWYRQDPGQGLRLIYYSQIVNDFQKGDIAEGYSVSREKKESFPLTVTSAQKNPTAFYLCASSIARDRVFDGYTFGSGTRLTVV.